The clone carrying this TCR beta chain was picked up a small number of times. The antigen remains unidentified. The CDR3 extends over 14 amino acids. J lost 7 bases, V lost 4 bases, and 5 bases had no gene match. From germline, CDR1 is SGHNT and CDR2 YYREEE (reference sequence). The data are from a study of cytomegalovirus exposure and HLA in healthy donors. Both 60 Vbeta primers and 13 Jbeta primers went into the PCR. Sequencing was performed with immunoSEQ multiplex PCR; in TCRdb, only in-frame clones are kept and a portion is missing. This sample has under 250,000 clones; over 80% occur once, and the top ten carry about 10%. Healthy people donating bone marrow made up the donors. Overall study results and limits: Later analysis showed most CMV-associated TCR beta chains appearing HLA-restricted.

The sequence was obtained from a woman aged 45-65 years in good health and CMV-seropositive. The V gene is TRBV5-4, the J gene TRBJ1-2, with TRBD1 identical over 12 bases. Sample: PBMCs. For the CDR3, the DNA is TGTGCCAGCAGCACGGGACAGGGGGCGGTTGGCTACACCTTC. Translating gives CASSTGQGAVGYTF.